The clone carrying this T cell receptor (beta chain) was counted a few times. Its antigen is undetermined. This sample was taken from a study of T cell repertoires in cytomegalovirus infection. Looking at the study overall: CMV infection plus the matching HLA type was flagged by public TCR beta signatures.

Study-wide results and caveats: Summed public TCR beta family frequency identified CMV carriers bearing the relevant HLA.

MiXCR was run by TCRdb on the reads, yielding one entry per CDR3 protein. This sample has some 440,000 distinct CDR3 sequences, with approximately 31% found just once. J gave up 6 bases and V 5 bases, and 9 bases lay outside the gene matches. Germline V gene lookup returns CDR1 SGHAT and CDR2 FQNNGV. CDR3 length: 15 amino acids. The source material was PBMCs. The receptor's source is a human donor in good health (CMV status not recorded). Some clones in this sample may be carry-over from other donors' samples. The chain is built from TRBV11-2 and TRBJ2-3, with 9 nucleotides matching TRBD2. CDR3 sequence (DNA): TGTGCCAGCAGCCCCGGGGGGCGGGGGGGGGATACGCAGTATTTT. This sequence encodes CASSPGGRGGDTQYF. The full variable domain, with the rest looked up from reference TRBV11-2 and TRBJ2-3, is EAGVAQSPRYKIIEKRQSVAFWCNPISGHATLYWYQQILGQGPKLLIQFQNNGVVDDSQLPKDRFSAERLKGVDSTLKIQPAKLEDSAVYLCASSPGGRGGDTQYFGPGTRLTVL.